The sample holds a few counts of the clone carrying this T cell receptor beta chain. As yet, its antigen is unknown. One junction end disagrees with the germline gene, perhaps due to a read error. This entry is derived from a study of regulatory T cells in long-lasting Graves disease. Study observations and caveats: Public clonotype sharing was higher in persistent than newly diagnosed patients. Newly diagnosed patients had higher TCR diversity than persistent Graves' patients did. It was peripheral blood alone, not thyroid tissue, that was studied.

Time point here: newly diagnosed GD, antithyroid drugs for less than 3 months. Extracted PBMC RNA gave rise to the TCR library. With iRepertoire HTBI primers and Arm-PCR of CDR3 regions, TCR beta libraries were built. Each CDR3 protein gets one entry after TCRdb re-called the multiplex PCR reads with MiXCR. The sample includes 680,000 or so distinct CDR3 sequences, roughly 15% of them seen just once. The same specimen was also included in a second study, on T cells in Graves' hyperthyroidism and ophthalmopathy. This second study says: Blood also held most thyroid clonotypes expanded beyond 0.001.

This TCR derives from a woman in her 30s with Graves disease. The material was peripheral blood mononuclear cells (PBMCs), obtained at new diagnosis, from a patient treated with antithyroid drugs.

CDR3 in DNA: TGTGCCAGCAGCCTGGGGCTAGCGGGACGGGGGGTCCAACAAGGGACCCAGTACTTC. Translating gives CASSLGLAGRGVQQGTQYF. The chain couples TRBV7-2 to TRBJ2-5; 9 bases match TRBD2. The CDR3 loop spans 19 amino acids. Germline V gives CDR1 SGHTA, CDR2 FQGNSA. The whole variable domain, remainder taken from reference TRBV7-2 and TRBJ2-5, is GAGVSQSPSNKVTEKGKDVELRCDPISGHTALYWYRQSLGQGLEFLIYFQGNSAPDKSGLPSDRFSAERTGGSVSTLTIQRTQQEDSAVYLCASSLGLAGRGVQQGTQYFGPGTRLLVL.